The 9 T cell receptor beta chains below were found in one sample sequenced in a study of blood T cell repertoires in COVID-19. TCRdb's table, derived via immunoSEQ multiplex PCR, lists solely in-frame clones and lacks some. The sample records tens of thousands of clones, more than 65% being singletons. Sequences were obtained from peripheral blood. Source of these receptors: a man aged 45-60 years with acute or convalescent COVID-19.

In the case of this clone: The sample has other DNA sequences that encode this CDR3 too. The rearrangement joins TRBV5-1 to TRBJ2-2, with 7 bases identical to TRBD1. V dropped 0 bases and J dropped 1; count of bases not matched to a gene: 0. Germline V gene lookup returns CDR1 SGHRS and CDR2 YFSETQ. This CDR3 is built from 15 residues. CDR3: CASSLGTGNTGELFF. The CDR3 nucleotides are TGCGCCAGCAGCTTGGGGACAGGGAACACCGGGGAGCTGTTTTTT. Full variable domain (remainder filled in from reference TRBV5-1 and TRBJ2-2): KAGVTQTPRYLIKTRGQQVTLSCSPISGHRSVSWYQQTPGQGLQFLFEYFSETQRNKGNFPGRFSGRQFSNSRSEMNVSTLELGDSALYLCASSLGTGNTGELFFGEGSRLTVL.

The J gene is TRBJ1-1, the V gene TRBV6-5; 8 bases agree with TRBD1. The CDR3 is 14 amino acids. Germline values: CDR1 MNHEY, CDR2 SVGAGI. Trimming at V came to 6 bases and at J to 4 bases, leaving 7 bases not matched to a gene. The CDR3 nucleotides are TGTGCCAGCAGCCCCGACAGGGGCGGCACTGAAGCTTTCTTT. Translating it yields CASSPDRGGTEAFF.

In DNA form, the CDR3 reads TGCGCCAGCAGCCCCCTCGACAGGGTGGAAAACATTCAGTACTTC. Translated, it gives CASSPLDRVENIQYF. This chain uses TRBV5-1 with TRBJ2-4, with 7 bases fitting TRBD1. Per germline, CDR1 SGHRS and CDR2 YFSETQ. Unmatched junction bases numbered 9, after V lost 4 bases and J lost 5 bases. The CDR3 has 15 residues.

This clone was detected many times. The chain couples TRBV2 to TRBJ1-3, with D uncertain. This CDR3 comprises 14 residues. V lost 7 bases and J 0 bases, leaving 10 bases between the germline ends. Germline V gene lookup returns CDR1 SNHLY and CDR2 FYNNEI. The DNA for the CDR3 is TGTGCCAGCAAATCGTTATCCTCTGGAAACACCATATATTTT. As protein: CASKSLSSGNTIYF.

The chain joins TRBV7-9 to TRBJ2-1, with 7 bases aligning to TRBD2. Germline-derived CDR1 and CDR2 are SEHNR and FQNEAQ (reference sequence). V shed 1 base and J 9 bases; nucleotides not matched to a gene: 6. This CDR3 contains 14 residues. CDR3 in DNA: TGTGCCAGCAGCTTAGTTGGACTAGAGATTGAGCAGTTCTTC. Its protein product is CASSLVGLEIEQFF.

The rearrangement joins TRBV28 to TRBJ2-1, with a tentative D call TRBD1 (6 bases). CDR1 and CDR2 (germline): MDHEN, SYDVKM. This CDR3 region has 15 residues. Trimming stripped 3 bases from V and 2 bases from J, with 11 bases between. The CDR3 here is CASSLTGFTYNEQFF. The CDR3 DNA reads TGTGCCAGCAGTTTGACAGGCTTCACCTACAATGAGCAGTTCTTC.

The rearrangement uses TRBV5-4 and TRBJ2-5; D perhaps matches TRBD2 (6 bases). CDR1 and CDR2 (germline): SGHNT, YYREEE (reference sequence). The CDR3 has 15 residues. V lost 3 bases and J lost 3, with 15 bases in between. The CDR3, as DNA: TGTGCCAGCAGCTGGGGGTGGGACTCAAAAGAGACCCAGTACTTC. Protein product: CASSWGWDSKETQYF.

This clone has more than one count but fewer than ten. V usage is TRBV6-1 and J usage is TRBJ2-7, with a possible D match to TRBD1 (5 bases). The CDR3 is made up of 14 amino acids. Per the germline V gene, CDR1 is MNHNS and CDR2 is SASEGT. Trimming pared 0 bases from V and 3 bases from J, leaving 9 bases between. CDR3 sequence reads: CASSEARQIYEQYF. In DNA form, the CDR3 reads TGTGCCAGCAGTGAAGCTCGACAGATCTACGAGCAGTACTTC.

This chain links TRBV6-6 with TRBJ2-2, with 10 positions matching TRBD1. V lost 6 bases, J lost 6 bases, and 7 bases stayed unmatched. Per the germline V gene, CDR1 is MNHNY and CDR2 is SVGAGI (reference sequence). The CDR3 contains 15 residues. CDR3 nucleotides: TGTGCCAGCAGCTACCGGACAGGGGGTCCCGGGGAGCTGTTTTTT. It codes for CASSYRTGGPGELFF.